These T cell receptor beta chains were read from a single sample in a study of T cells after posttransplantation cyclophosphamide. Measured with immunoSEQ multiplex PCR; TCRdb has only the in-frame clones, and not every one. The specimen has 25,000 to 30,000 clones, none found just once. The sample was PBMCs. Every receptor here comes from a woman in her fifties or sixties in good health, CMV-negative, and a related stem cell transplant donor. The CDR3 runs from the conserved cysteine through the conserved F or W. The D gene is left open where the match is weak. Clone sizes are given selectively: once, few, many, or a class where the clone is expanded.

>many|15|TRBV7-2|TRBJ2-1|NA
CASSSPGHSYNEQFF
TGTGCCAGCAGCTCCCCGGGACATTCCTACAATGAGCAGTTCTTC
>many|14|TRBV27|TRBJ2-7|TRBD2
CASSFVAGNYEQYF
TGTGCCAGCAGTTTTGTAGCGGGGAACTACGAGCAGTACTTC
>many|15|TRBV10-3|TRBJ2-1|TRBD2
CAISSGSGGSNEQFF
TGTGCCATCAGCTCAGGTAGCGGGGGGAGCAATGAGCAGTTCTTC
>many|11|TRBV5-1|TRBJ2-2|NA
CASSFAGELFF
TGCGCCAGCAGCTTCGCCGGGGAGCTGTTTTTT
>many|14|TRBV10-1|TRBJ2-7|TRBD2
CASSEASGNYEQYF
TGCGCCAGCAGTGAGGCTAGCGGGAATTACGAGCAGTACTTC
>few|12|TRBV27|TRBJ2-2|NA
CASSPPVGELFF
TGTGCCAGCAGTCCTCCTGTCGGGGAGCTGTTTTTT
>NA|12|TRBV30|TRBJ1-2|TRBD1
CAWVEGAGGYTF
TGTGCCTGGGTTGAGGGGGCGGGAGGCTACACCTTC
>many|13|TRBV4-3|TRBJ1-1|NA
CASSQDVNTEAFF
TGCGCCAGCAGCCAAGACGTGAACACTGAAGCTTTCTTT
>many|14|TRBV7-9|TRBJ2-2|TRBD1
CAMLGDRETGELFF
TGTGCCATGTTGGGGGACAGGGAGACCGGGGAGCTGTTTTTT
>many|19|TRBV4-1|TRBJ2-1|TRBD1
CASSHRHFRTGTENNEQFF
TGCGCCAGCAGCCATAGGCATTTCAGGACAGGGACTGAGAACAATGAGCAGTTCTTC
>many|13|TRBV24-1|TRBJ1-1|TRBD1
CATRQGENTEAFF
TGTGCCACCAGACAGGGGGAGAACACTGAAGCTTTCTTT
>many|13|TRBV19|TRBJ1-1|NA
CASSLDFVKEAFF
TGTGCCAGTAGTTTGGACTTCGTGAAGGAAGCTTTCTTT
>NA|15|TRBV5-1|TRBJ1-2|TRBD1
CASSLQGGLSGGYTF
TGCGCCAGCAGCTTACAAGGGGGCCTGTCCGGCGGCTACACCTTC
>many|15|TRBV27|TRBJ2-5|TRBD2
CASSFSLAGVGTQYF
TGTGCCAGCAGTTTCTCGCTAGCGGGAGTAGGGACCCAGTACTTC
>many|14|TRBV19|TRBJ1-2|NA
CASGGWYSGDGYTF
TGTGCCAGTGGGGGGTGGTACAGCGGGGATGGCTACACCTTC
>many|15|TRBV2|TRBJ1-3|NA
CASSENRVSGNTIYF
TGTGCCAGCAGTGAAAATCGGGTATCTGGAAACACCATATATTTT
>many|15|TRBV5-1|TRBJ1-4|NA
CASRGQTGPNEKLFF
TGCGCCAGCAGGGGGCAAACAGGGCCTAATGAAAAACTGTTTTTT
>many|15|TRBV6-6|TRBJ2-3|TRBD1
CASRFGQGATDTQYF
TGTGCCAGCAGATTTGGACAGGGGGCAACAGATACGCAGTATTTT
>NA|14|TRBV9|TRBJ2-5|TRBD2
CASSVQLAGETQYF
TGTGCCAGCAGCGTACAGTTAGCGGGAGAGACCCAGTACTTC
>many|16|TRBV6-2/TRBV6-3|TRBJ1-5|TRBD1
CASSYGGTVGNQPQHF
TGTGCCAGCAGTTACGGCGGGACAGTCGGGAATCAGCCCCAGCATTTT
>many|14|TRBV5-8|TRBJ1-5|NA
CASSLGGRGEPQHF
TGTGCCAGCAGCTTGGGGGGCAGGGGTGAGCCCCAGCATTTT
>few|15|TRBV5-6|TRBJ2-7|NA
CASSQDRGAAYEQYF
TGTGCCAGCAGCCAGGACAGAGGGGCGGCCTACGAGCAGTACTTC
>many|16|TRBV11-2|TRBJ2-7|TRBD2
CASSLLRGRTSHEQYF
TGTGCCAGCAGCTTGTTGCGCGGGAGAACCTCTCACGAGCAGTACTTC
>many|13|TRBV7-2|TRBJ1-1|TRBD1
CASADRGPTEAFF
TGTGCCAGCGCGGACAGGGGTCCCACTGAAGCTTTCTTT
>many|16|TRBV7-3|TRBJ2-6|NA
CASSLTSGAGANVLTF
TGTGCCAGCAGCTTAACCTCAGGGGCTGGGGCCAACGTCCTGACTTTC
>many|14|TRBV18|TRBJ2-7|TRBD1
CASSLRTGEYEQYF
TGTGCCAGCTCACTTAGGACAGGGGAATACGAGCAGTACTTC
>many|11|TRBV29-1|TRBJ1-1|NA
CSVGRGHEAFF
TGCAGCGTTGGGAGGGGCCATGAAGCTTTCTTT
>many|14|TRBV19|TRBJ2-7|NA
CASSIFSASYEQYF
TGTGCCAGTAGTATATTTAGTGCATCCTACGAGCAGTACTTC
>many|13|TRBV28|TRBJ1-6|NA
CASTGLRNSPLHF
TGTGCCAGCACAGGCCTCAGAAATTCACCCCTCCACTTT
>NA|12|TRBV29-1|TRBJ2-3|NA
CSVETSTDTQYF
TGCAGCGTTGAGACTAGCACAGATACGCAGTATTTT
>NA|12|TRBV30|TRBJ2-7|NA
CAWTADSYEQYF
TGTGCCTGGACGGCGGACTCCTACGAGCAGTACTTC
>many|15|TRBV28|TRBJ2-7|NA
CASSLGEAGAYEQYF
TGTGCCAGCAGTTTAGGTGAGGCAGGAGCCTACGAGCAGTACTTC
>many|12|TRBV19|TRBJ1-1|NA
CASSIDRLEAFF
TGTGCCAGTAGTATAGACAGACTTGAAGCTTTCTTT
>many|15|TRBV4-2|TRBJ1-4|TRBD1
CASSQDVQGAQKLFF
TGTGCCAGCAGCCAAGATGTACAGGGGGCGCAAAAACTGTTTTTT
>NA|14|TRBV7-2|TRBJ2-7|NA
CASSLGYNHYEQYF
TGTGCCAGCAGCTTAGGGTACAACCACTACGAGCAGTACTTC
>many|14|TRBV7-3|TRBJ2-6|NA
CASSLSSGANVLTF
TGTGCCAGCAGCTTATCGTCTGGGGCCAACGTCCTGACTTTC
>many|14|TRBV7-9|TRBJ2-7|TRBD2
CASSFGGSKYEQYF
TGTGCCAGCAGCTTTGGCGGGAGTAAGTACGAGCAGTACTTC
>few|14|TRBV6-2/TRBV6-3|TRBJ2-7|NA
CASTVAAGSYEQYF
TGTGCCAGCACCGTGGCGGCCGGCTCCTACGAGCAGTACTTC
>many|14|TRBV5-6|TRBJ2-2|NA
CASRLHSNTGELFF
TGTGCCAGCAGACTACATTCGAACACCGGGGAGCTGTTTTTT
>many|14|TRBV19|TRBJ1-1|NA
CASNRKSWYTEAFF
TGTGCCAGCAACAGGAAAAGTTGGTACACTGAAGCTTTCTTT
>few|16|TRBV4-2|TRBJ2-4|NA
CASSSQQGLIGNIQYF
TGTGCCAGCAGCTCCCAACAGGGTCTGATTGGGAACATTCAGTACTTC
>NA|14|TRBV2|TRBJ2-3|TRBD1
CASSYTGGADTQYF
TGTGCCAGCAGTTACACAGGGGGCGCTGATACGCAGTATTTT
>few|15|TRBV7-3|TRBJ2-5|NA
CASSLNTGPGETQYF
TGTGCCAGCAGCTTAAACACAGGGCCGGGGGAGACCCAGTACTTC